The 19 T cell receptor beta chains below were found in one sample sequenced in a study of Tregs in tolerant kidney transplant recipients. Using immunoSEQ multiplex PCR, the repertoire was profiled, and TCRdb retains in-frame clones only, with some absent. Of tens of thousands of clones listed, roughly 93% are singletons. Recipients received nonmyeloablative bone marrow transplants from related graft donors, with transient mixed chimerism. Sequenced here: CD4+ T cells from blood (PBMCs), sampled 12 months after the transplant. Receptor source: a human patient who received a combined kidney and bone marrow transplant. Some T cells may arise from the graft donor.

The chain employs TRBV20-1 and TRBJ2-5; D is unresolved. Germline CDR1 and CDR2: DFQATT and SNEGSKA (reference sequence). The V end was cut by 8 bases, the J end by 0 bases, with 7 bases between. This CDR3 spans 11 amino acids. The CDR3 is CSPDYQETQYF. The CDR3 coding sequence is TGCAGTCCTGACTACCAAGAGACCCAGTACTTC.

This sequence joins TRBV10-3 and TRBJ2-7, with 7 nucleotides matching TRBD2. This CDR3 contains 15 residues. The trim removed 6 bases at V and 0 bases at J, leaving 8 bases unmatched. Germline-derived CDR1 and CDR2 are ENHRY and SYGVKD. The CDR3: CAIRSGGSSSYEQYF. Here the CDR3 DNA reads TGTGCCATCAGGAGTGGCGGGAGTTCCTCCTACGAGCAGTACTTC.

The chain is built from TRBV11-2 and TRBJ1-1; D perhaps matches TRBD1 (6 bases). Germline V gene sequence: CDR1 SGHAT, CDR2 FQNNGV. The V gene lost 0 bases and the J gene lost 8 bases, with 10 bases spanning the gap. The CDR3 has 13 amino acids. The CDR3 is CASSLESGVEAFF. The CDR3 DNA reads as TGTGCCAGCAGCTTAGAGTCAGGGGTAGAAGCTTTCTTT.

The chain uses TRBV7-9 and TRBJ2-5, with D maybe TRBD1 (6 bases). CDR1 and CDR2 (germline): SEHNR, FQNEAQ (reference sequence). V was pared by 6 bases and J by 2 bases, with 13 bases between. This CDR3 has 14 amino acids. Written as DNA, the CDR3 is TGTGCCAGCAGTCACCAAGGGGGACAAGAGACCCAGTACTTC. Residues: CASSHQGGQETQYF. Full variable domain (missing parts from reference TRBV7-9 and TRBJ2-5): DTGVSQNPRHKITKRGQNVTFRCDPISEHNRLYWYRQTLGQGPEFLTYFQNEAQLEKSRLLSDRFSAERPKGSFSTLEIQRTEQGDSAMYLCASSHQGGQETQYFGPGTRLLVL.

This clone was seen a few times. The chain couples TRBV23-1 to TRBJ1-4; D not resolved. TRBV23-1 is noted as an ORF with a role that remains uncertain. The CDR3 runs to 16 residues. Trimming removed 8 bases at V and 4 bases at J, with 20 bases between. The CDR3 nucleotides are TGCGCCAGCTTCCCCCGGGATGAAGGGATTAATGAAAAACTGTTTTTT. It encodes CASFPRDEGINEKLFF.

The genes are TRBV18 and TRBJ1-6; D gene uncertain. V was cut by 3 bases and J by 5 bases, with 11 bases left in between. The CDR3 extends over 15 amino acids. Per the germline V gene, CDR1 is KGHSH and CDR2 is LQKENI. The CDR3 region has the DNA TGTGCCAGCTCACCTCGGGCCGGGGATAATTCACCCCTCCACTTT. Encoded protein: CASSPRAGDNSPLHF.

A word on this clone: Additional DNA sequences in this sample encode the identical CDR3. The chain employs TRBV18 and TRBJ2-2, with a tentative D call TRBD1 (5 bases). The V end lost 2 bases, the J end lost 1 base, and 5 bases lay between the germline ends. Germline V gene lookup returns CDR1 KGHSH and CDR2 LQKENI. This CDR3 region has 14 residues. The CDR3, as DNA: TGTGCCAGCTCACCAGACAGGAACACCGGGGAGCTGTTTTTT. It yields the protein CASSPDRNTGELFF.

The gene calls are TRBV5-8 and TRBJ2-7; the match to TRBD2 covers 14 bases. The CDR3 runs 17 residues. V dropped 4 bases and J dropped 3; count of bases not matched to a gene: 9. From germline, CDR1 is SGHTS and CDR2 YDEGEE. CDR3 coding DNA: TGTGCCAGCAGCAAGGGACTAGCGGGAGTTGTCCTCTACGAGCAGTACTTC. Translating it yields CASSKGLAGVVLYEQYF.

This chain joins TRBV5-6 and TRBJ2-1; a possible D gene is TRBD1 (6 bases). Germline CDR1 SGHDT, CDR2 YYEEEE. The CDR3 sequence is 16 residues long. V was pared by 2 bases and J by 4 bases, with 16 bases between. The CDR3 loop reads CASSFKSGQFYNEQFF. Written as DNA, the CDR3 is TGTGCCAGCAGCTTTAAGTCTGGACAGTTTTACAATGAGCAGTTCTTC.

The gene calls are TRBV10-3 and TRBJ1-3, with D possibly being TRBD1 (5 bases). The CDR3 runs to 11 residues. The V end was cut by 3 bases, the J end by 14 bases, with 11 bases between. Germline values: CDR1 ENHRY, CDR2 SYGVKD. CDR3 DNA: TGTGCCATCAGTGACGTGACAGACCTATATTTT. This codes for CAISDVTDLYF.

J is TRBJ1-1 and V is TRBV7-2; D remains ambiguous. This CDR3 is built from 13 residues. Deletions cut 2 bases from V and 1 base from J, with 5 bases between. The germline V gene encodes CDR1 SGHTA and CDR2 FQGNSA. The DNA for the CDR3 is TGTGCCAGCAGCTTACTAACGAACACTGAAGCTTTCTTT. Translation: CASSLLTNTEAFF. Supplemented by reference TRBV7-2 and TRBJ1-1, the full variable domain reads GAGVSQSPSNKVTEKGKDVELRCDPISGHTALYWYRQSLGQGLEFLIYFQGNSAPDKSGLPSDRFSAERTGGSVSTLTIQRTQQEDSAVYLCASSLLTNTEAFFGQGTRLTVV.

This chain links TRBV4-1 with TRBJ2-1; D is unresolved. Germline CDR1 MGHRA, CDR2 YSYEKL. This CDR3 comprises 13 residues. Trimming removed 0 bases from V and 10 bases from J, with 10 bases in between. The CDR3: CASSQETESEQFF. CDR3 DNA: TGCGCCAGCAGCCAAGAAACAGAGAGCGAGCAGTTCTTC.

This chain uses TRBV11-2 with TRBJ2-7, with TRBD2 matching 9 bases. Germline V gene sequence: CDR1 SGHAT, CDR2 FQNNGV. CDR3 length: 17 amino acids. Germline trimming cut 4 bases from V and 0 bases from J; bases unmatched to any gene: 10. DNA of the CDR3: TGTGCCAGCAGCTCAACAAAAGGACTAGCGAGCTCCTACGAGCAGTACTTC. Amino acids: CASSSTKGLASSYEQYF.

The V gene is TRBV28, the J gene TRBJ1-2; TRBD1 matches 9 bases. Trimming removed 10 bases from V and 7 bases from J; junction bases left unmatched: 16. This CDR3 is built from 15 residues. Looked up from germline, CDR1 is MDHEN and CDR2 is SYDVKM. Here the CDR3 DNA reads TGTGCCACGCTCAGGGGGGGACAGGGTAGCAGTGGCTACACCTTC. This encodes CATLRGGQGSSGYTF.

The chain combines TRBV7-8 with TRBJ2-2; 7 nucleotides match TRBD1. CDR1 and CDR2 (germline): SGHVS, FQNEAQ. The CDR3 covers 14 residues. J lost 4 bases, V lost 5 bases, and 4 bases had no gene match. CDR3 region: CASSPDRVTGELFF. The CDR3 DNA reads TGTGCCAGCAGCCCCGACAGGGTCACCGGGGAGCTGTTTTTT.

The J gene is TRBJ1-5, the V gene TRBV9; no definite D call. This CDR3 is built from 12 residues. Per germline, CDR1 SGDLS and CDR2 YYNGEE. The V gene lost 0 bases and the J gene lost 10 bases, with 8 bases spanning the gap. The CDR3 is CASSVAGGPQHF. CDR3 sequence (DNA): TGTGCCAGCAGCGTAGCGGGTGGACCCCAGCATTTT.

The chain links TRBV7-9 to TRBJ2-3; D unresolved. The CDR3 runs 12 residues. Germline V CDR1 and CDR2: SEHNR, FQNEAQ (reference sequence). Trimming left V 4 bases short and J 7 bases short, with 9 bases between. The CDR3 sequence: CASSSLTNTQYF. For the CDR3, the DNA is TGTGCCAGCAGCTCCCTCACTAATACGCAGTATTTT.

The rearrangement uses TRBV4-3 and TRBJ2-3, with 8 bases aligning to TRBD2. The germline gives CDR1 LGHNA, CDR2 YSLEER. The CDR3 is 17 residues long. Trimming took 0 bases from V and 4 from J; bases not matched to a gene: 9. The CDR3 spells CASSQDQAGGLPDTQYF. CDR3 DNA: TGCGCCAGCAGCCAAGATCAGGCGGGAGGACTTCCAGATACGCAGTATTTT.

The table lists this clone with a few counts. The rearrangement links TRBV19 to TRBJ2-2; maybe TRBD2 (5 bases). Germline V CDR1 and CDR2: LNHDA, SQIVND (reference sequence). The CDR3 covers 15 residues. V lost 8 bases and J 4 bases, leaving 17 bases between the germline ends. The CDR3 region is CASGVFGGVTGELFF. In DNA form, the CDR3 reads TGTGCCAGTGGGGTTTTTGGAGGAGTCACCGGGGAGCTGTTTTTT.